The present entry profiles one T cell receptor beta chain with its context. The antigen remains unidentified. PCR involved 60 Vbeta and 13 Jbeta primers. Clones were sequenced by immunoSEQ multiplex PCR, and TCRdb holds only the in-frame ones, with some missing. Here the sample spans around 100,000 clones, 67% being singletons. The source of the sample is a study of cytomegalovirus exposure and HLA in healthy donors. Looking at the study overall: Previous work identified 90 million to 130 million unique TCR beta sequences from around 170 million T cells. Study outcomes and limitations: Fewer N-insertions (relative to the approximately 700-donor mean) were reportedly seen in an Asian-associated ancestry cluster in a later analysis. Later, an analysis showed that TCR beta chains associated with HLA were more clonally expanded than others that were equally common.

CDR3 length: 15 amino acids. The J segment lost 4 bases and the V segment lost 1 base, leaving 4 bases of the junction unmatched. CDR1 SGHVS and CDR2 FQNEAQ come from the germline V gene. The sequence was collected from a man between 18 and 35 years old in good health and CMV-seropositive. The specimen sequenced was PBMCs. V gene TRBV7-8 combines with J gene TRBJ1-5; 7 nucleotides align to TRBD1. The CDR3 is CASSLGGQRNQPQHF. The CDR3, as DNA: TGTGCCAGCAGCTTAGGGGGACAGAGAAATCAGCCCCAGCATTTT.